This T cell receptor beta chain was recorded in a study of T cells and Merkel cell carcinoma outcomes. The CDR3 has 17 amino acids. Germline V gives CDR1 SGHDN, CDR2 FVKESK. V was trimmed by 4 bases and J by 9 bases, leaving 22 bases between them. Profiling relied on immunoSEQ multiplex PCR, and the TCRdb table lists in-frame clones only, not all of them. The sample holds some 19,000 clones, roughly 80% seen once. Study-level results: Reportedly, T-cell repertoire with density predicts Merkel cell carcinoma outcomes.

Comment on this clone: The target antigen is unknown.

The chain links TRBV14 to TRBJ1-6, with D uncertain. Sequenced: tumor tissue from Merkel cell carcinoma. This sequence originates from a human donor with Merkel cell carcinoma. The CDR3 sequence: CASSLFGRFSELSPLHF. The CDR3 DNA reads TGTGCCAGCAGCCTCTTCGGTAGGTTCAGCGAACTTTCACCCCTCCACTTT.